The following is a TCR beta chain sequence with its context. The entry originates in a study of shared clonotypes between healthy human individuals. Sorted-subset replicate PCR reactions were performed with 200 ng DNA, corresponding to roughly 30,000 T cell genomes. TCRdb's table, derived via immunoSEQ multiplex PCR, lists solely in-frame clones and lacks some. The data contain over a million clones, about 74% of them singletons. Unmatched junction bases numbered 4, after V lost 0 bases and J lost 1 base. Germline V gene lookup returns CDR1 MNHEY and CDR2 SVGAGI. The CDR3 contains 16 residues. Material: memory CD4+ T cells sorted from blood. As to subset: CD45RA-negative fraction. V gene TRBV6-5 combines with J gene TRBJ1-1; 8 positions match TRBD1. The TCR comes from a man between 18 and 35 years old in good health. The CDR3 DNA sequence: TGTGCCAGCAGTTACTCTAGGACAGGGCGGAACACTGAAGCTTTCTTT. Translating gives CASSYSRTGRNTEAFF.